This T cell receptor (beta chain) was profiled in a study of cytomegalovirus exposure and HLA in healthy donors. General observations from the study: In vitro data verified a few CMV-associated chains as specific for CMV antigens. Accurate prediction of most subjects' HLA-A and HLA-B alleles from TCR beta sequences was reported. Earlier analysis yielded a pattern in which most TCR beta V segments were productive about 87% or about 30% of the time.

Remarks on this clone: Its antigen is undetermined.

PCR amplification relied on 60 Vbeta primers (plus 13 Jbeta primers). TCRdb keeps only in-frame clones here, not all; method: immunoSEQ multiplex PCR. The table shows about 140,000 clones, with around 65% occurring only once. Looked up from germline, CDR1 is SGHAT and CDR2 is FQNNGV. The CDR3 runs to 14 residues. The V end was cut by 5 bases, the J end by 1 base, with 11 bases between. The sequencing input was PBMCs. This TCR came from a male donor in good health and CMV-seronegative. This chain connects TRBV11-2 to TRBJ1-1, with D maybe TRBD1 (6 bases). CDR3 in amino acids: CASSRRTANTEAFF. In DNA form, the CDR3 reads TGTGCCAGCAGCCGACGGACAGCGAACACTGAAGCTTTCTTT.